This TCR beta chain comes out of a study of blood T cell repertoires in COVID-19. The overall study: The United States, Italy and Spain supplied acute and convalescent COVID-19 samples. Sample material is recorded as cDNA or gDNA derived from T cells, B-cell-depleted T cells, or PBMCs.

Germline V gene sequence: CDR1 MNHEY, CDR2 SVGAGI. The J segment lost 7 bases and the V segment lost 7 bases, leaving 10 bases of the junction unmatched. The CDR3 spans 15 residues. Original analysis: Amplifying reference gene primers gave estimates of nucleated cell counts. This table comes from immunoSEQ multiplex PCR, and its TCRdb copy is limited to in-frame clones, with some not included. Clone size and the V and J calls come from that table; the DNA yielded D and trimming. The repertoire holds a few hundred thousand clones, with about 84% as singletons. The receptor was isolated from a woman between 45 and 60 years old with acute or convalescent COVID-19. What was sequenced was peripheral blood. The rearrangement joins TRBV6-5 to TRBJ2-1; 10 bases agree with TRBD2. The CDR3 DNA reads as TGTGCCAGCATTCCCCTAGCGGGAGCGGGGAATGAGCAGTTCTTC. Protein sequence: CASIPLAGAGNEQFF.